One sample yielded the 26 T cell receptor beta chains listed below, sequenced in a study of blood T cell repertoires in COVID-19. This table comes from immunoSEQ multiplex PCR, and its TCRdb copy is limited to in-frame clones, with some not included. The sample carries more than 300,000 clones, 70% to 90% recorded once. The sample was PBMCs or T cells enriched from blood (not recorded which). These TCRs come from a woman younger than 30 who had recovered from COVID-19.

This clone has only a few counts. The CDR3 coding sequence is TGTGCCAGCAGTGTCAAGGGACAGAATACTGAAGCTTTCTTT. It specifies CASSVKGQNTEAFF. This chain uses TRBV2 with TRBJ1-1, with 7 bases matching TRBD1. Germline assignment: CDR1 SNHLY and CDR2 FYNNEI. The CDR3 has 14 amino acids. With 4 bases clipped from V and 5 bases from J, the junction kept 7 bases outside the gene matches.

The gene calls are TRBV6-1 and TRBJ1-1; D remains unclear. Trimming left V 1 base short and J 0 bases short, with 9 bases between. The CDR3 is 15 residues long. Germline V lookup: CDR1 MNHNS, CDR2 SASEGT. CDR3 amino acids: CASSEERDLNTEAFF. The CDR3 DNA follows: TGTGCCAGCAGTGAAGAACGAGACTTGAACACTGAAGCTTTCTTT.

The chain uses TRBV30 and TRBJ1-1; no clear D gene. CDR1 is GTSNPN and CDR2 is SVGIG in the germline V gene (reference sequence). The CDR3 loop spans 11 amino acids. This CDR3 reads CGTFRNTEAFF. The DNA for the CDR3 is TGTGGAACTTTCCGGAACACTGAAGCTTTCTTT. The full variable domain, rest sourced from reference TRBV30 and TRBJ1-1, is SQTIHQWPATLVQPVGSPLSLECTVEGTSNPNLYWYRQAAGRGLQLLFYSVGIGQISSEVPQNLSASRPQDRQFILSSKKLLLSDSGFYLCGTFRNTEAFFGQGTRLTVV.

The CDR3: CATSRVQGVTGELFF. The CDR3 region has the DNA TGTGCCACCAGCAGAGTGCAGGGGGTGACCGGGGAGCTGTTTTTT. The chain joins TRBV15 to TRBJ2-2; 7 bases line up with TRBD1. The CDR3 is 15 amino acids. With 1 base clipped from V and 5 bases from J, the junction kept 4 bases outside the gene matches. Germline V gene sequence: CDR1 LNHNV, CDR2 YYDKDF (reference sequence).

The gene calls are TRBV11-2 and TRBJ1-2; the match to TRBD1 covers 7 bases. V lost 2 bases to trimming and J lost 7 bases; unmatched junction nucleotides: 4. This CDR3 is built from 13 residues. Germline CDR1 and CDR2: SGHAT and FQNNGV. CDR3 sequence: CASSLTGTAGYTF. DNA of the CDR3: TGTGCCAGCAGCTTAACCGGGACAGCTGGCTACACCTTC.

The chain has TRBV7-8 and TRBJ2-7, with TRBD2 identical over 12 bases. The CDR3 is 16 amino acids. Germline V CDR1 and CDR2: SGHVS, FQNEAQ. V dropped 5 bases and J dropped 4; count of bases not matched to a gene: 9. CDR3 coding DNA: TGTGCCAGCAGCCTGACTAGCGGGGGTTTTGGGTACGAGCAGTACTTC. This sequence encodes CASSLTSGGFGYEQYF.

The chain links TRBV29-1 to TRBJ1-5, with TRBD1 as a possible D gene (6 bases). CDR1 SQVTM and CDR2 ANQGSEA come from the germline V gene. CDR3 length equals 16 residues. V was trimmed by 5 bases and J by 3 bases, leaving 20 bases between them. CDR3 coding DNA: TGCAGCGTTCTGACAGGCCCCCTAGGCATCAATCAGCCCCAGCATTTT. Translated: CSVLTGPLGINQPQHF.

The gene calls are TRBV20-1 and TRBJ1-2, with 7 bases identical to TRBD1. J was trimmed by 6 bases and V by 8 bases; bases with no gene match: 6. Looked up from germline, CDR1 is DFQATT and CDR2 is SNEGSKA (reference sequence). The CDR3 spans 11 residues. The CDR3 DNA follows: TGCAGTACTCGGACAGGACATGGCTACACCTTC. Protein: CSTRTGHGYTF.

The chain uses TRBV2 and TRBJ1-6, with D unclear. This CDR3 contains 11 residues. The V and J ends lost 5 bases and 7 bases respectively, with 3 bases between them. CDR1 is SNHLY, CDR2 FYNNEI, per germline. The CDR3 nucleotides read TGTGCCAGCAGTCCAAATTCACCCCTCCACTTT. It is translated as CASSPNSPLHF.

The J gene is TRBJ1-2, the V gene TRBV5-4; D is undetermined. CDR1 SGHNT and CDR2 YYREEE come from the germline V gene (reference sequence). This CDR3 contains 17 residues. Between the trimmed V and J ends, which lost 5 bases and 6 bases, there was a span of 26 bases. The CDR3, as DNA: TGTGCCAGCAGGTTGAGATTCCGGGCCCAAGAACTAGATGGCTACACCTTC. This gives the protein CASRLRFRAQELDGYTF.

The chain combines TRBV12-5 with TRBJ2-2; tentative D call: TRBD2 (6 bases). With 5 bases removed from V and 6 bases from J, the gap between germline ends came to 7 bases. CDR3 size: 12 residues. CDR1 is LGHNT, CDR2 FRNRAP, per germline. In DNA form, the CDR3 reads TGTGCTAGTGGTCGCGGGGCCGGGGAGCTGTTTTTT. Translation gives CASGRGAGELFF.

The chain is built from TRBV9 and TRBJ2-1, with D tentatively TRBD1 (5 bases). V was trimmed by 4 bases and J by 0 bases, leaving 11 bases between them. The length of the CDR3 is 15 residues. Germline-derived CDR1 and CDR2 are SGDLS and YYNGEE. This chain's CDR3 is CASSPDSISYNEQFF. In DNA form, the CDR3 reads TGTGCCAGCAGCCCCGACAGCATCTCCTACAATGAGCAGTTCTTC. Full variable domain (rest looked up from reference TRBV9 and TRBJ2-1): DSGVTQTPKHLITATGQRVTLRCSPRSGDLSVYWYQQSLDQGLQFLIQYYNGEERAKGNILERFSAQQFPDLHSELNLSSLELGDSALYFCASSPDSISYNEQFFGPGTRLTVL.

The V gene is TRBV3-1 (or the pseudogene TRBV3-2), the J gene TRBJ2-7, with 8 bases lining up with TRBD1. Germline V gene sequence: CDR1 LGHDT, CDR2 YNNKEL (reference sequence). V lost 4 bases and J lost 4; bases outside the gene matches: 6. The CDR3 has 14 amino acids. The CDR3, as DNA: TGTGCCAGCAGCCCAGGGGGCGCATCATACGAGCAGTACTTC. Encoded protein: CASSPGGASYEQYF.

On this clone: Additional DNA sequences in this sample encode the identical CDR3. This rearrangement joins TRBV27 to TRBJ1-1; 7 nucleotides align to TRBD1. CDR3 length: 15 amino acids. The trim removed 4 bases at V and 1 base at J, leaving 6 bases unmatched. CDR1 is MNHEY, CDR2 SMNVEV, per germline (reference sequence). The CDR3 sequence is CASSSPQGGNTEAFF. Here the CDR3 DNA reads TGTGCCAGCAGTTCCCCGCAGGGGGGGAACACTGAAGCTTTCTTT.

This clone was observed once. V is TRBV4-1 and J is TRBJ2-7; weak D call: TRBD1 (6 bases). Germline V gene lookup returns CDR1 MGHRA and CDR2 YSYEKL. The V and J ends lost 0 bases and 6 bases respectively, with 18 bases between them. This CDR3 has 16 amino acids. The CDR3 protein is CASSQDTKQGWVEQYF. The CDR3 DNA follows: TGCGCCAGCAGCCAAGATACGAAACAGGGATGGGTCGAGCAGTACTTC.

The chain joins TRBV10-3 to TRBJ2-7; a possible D gene is TRBD1 (6 bases). The CDR3 contains 13 residues. The germline V gene has CDR1 ENHRY and CDR2 SYGVKD. The V end was cut by 8 bases, the J end by 3 bases, with 14 bases between. CDR3 sequence reads: CAILKGVGYEQYF. In DNA, the CDR3 is TGTGCCATCCTAAAGGGGGTTGGCTACGAGCAGTACTTC.

The V gene is TRBV3-1 (or the pseudogene TRBV3-2), the J gene TRBJ2-5; 9 bases are shared with TRBD2. Trimming cost V 10 bases and J 4 bases; bases outside gene matches: 13. Germline V gene data show CDR1 as LGHDT and CDR2 as YNNKEL (reference sequence). This CDR3 region has 15 residues. CDR3: CATGVSLAGRETQYF. The CDR3 DNA is TGTGCCACCGGAGTGAGCCTAGCGGGGAGAGAGACCCAGTACTTC.

This chain links TRBV20-1 with TRBJ1-5, with a possible D match to TRBD1 (5 bases). Germline CDR1 is DFQATT and CDR2 is SNEGSKA (reference sequence). The CDR3 has 11 residues. V lost 5 bases and J lost 7, with 9 bases in between. The CDR3 here is CSAPRGQPQHF. The CDR3 coding sequence is TGCAGTGCTCCAAGGGGACAGCCCCAGCATTTT.

CDR3: CASKAGGLYNEQFF. CDR3 in DNA: TGTGCCAGCAAGGCGGGGGGGCTGTACAATGAGCAGTTCTTC. This chain uses TRBV7-9 with TRBJ2-1; 9 bases are shared with TRBD2. The CDR3 length is 14 residues. Germline V gene data show CDR1 as SEHNR and CDR2 as FQNEAQ (reference sequence). V was clipped by 7 bases and J by 4 bases; unmatched bases: 5. The full variable domain, completed using reference TRBV7-9 and TRBJ2-1, is DTGVSQNPRHKITKRGQNVTFRCDPISEHNRLYWYRQTLGQGPEFLTYFQNEAQLEKSRLLSDRFSAERPKGSFSTLEIQRTEQGDSAMYLCASKAGGLYNEQFFGPGTRLTVL.

The chain links TRBV6-1 to TRBJ2-2; D remains unclear. The CDR3 is made up of 15 amino acids. Trimming removed 2 bases from V and 2 bases from J, with 9 bases in between. CDR1 and CDR2 from the germline V gene are MNHNS and SASEGT. CDR3 loop: CASSETVRNTGELFF. As DNA, the CDR3 is TGTGCCAGCAGTGAAACAGTGAGAAACACCGGGGAGCTGTTTTTT.

The V and J genes are TRBV18 and TRBJ1-2; D is undetermined. The CDR3 spans 15 residues. CDR1 is KGHSH and CDR2 is LQKENI in the germline V gene. Trimming shortened V by 0 bases and J by 0 bases, and 8 bases separated the two germline ends. Here the CDR3 reads CASSPPLGANYGYTF. The DNA for the CDR3 is TGTGCCAGCTCACCACCGTTGGGAGCTAACTATGGCTACACCTTC.

J is TRBJ2-2 and V is TRBV5-1; 7 bases are shared with TRBD1. V lost 2 bases to trimming and J lost 7 bases; unmatched junction nucleotides: 2. Germline CDR1 and CDR2: SGHRS and YFSETQ. CDR3 length: 13 residues. CDR3 nucleotides: TGCGCCAGCAGCTTAGGGACAGTCGGGGAGCTGTTTTTT. Its translation: CASSLGTVGELFF.

CDR3 coding DNA: TGTGCCAGCAGTTTACTCTCAATGACAGGGAATGGCTACACCTTC. Residues: CASSLLSMTGNGYTF. This chain uses TRBV6-5 with TRBJ1-2; 7 bases line up with TRBD1. Germline loops: CDR1 MNHEY, CDR2 SVGAGI. The CDR3 runs to 15 residues. V lost 4 bases to trimming and J lost 6 bases; unmatched junction nucleotides: 11.

Written as DNA, the CDR3 is TGTGCCAGCAGCTTTGGTGCATCCGGGGGGCACTTCAATGAGCAGTTCTTC. Translating it yields CASSFGASGGHFNEQFF. The V gene is TRBV11-2, the J gene TRBJ2-1, with D tentatively TRBD2 (7 bases). V was shortened by 3 bases and J by 6 bases, with 21 bases between the two germline ends. The CDR3 is 17 amino acids. The germline CDR1 and CDR2 sequences are SGHAT and FQNNGV.

This clone was detected a few times. This chain uses TRBV19 with TRBJ1-5, with 10 bases that match TRBD1. The CDR3 consists of 20 residues. Germline CDR1 LNHDA, CDR2 SQIVND (reference sequence). V lost 1 base, J lost 7 bases, and 19 bases stayed unmatched. The CDR3: CASSIGYDVGTGAPIQPQHF. The CDR3 region has the DNA TGTGCCAGTAGTATAGGATACGATGTGGGGACAGGGGCCCCAATACAGCCCCAGCATTTT.

The rearrangement links TRBV2 to TRBJ2-7, with D perhaps matching TRBD1 (5 bases). Trimming shortened V by 8 bases and J by 0 bases, and 11 bases separated the two germline ends. The germline V gene has CDR1 SNHLY and CDR2 FYNNEI. The CDR3 has 13 amino acids. As DNA, the CDR3 is TGTGCCAGCGGGCAGACAGTCTCCTACGAGCAGTACTTC. Its translation: CASGQTVSYEQYF.